The entry below describes one T cell receptor (beta chain). These data belong to a study of cytomegalovirus exposure and HLA in healthy donors. The V segment lost 5 bases and the J segment 7 bases; nucleotides outside the gene matches: 5. Germline CDR1 reads MNHNS; CDR2 reads SASEGT. The CDR3 has 14 amino acids. It was with 60 Vbeta and 13 Jbeta primers that the PCR ran. Only in-frame clones appear in the TCRdb table, and some are missing; sequencing was by immunoSEQ multiplex PCR. In the table there are under 200,000 clones, around 80% of which are singletons. Sequenced: PBMCs. The chain couples TRBV6-1 to TRBJ1-6; TRBD1 matches 7 bases. The origin of this receptor is a man aged 18 to 29 in good health and CMV-seronegative. In nucleotides, the CDR3 is TGTGCCAGCAGTACAGGGGAATGGAATTCACCCCTCCACTTT. Translating gives CASSTGEWNSPLHF.